The 2 T cell receptor beta chains below come from one sample, sequenced in a study of OX40 agonist ivuxolimab in advanced cancers. Only in-frame clones appear in the TCRdb table, and some are missing; sequencing was by immunoSEQ multiplex PCR. The repertoire consists of 65,000 to 90,000 clones, with 85% occurring once and the leading ten covering 0.5% to 0.6%. Sequencing used CD4+ or CD8+ T cells sorted from blood, obtained in a trial of the OX40 agonist ivuxolimab. The source is an adult with an advanced solid tumor such as melanoma, head and neck, liver or kidney cancer.

V and J are TRBV4-2 and TRBJ1-1; no reliable D call. Per germline, CDR1 LGHNA and CDR2 YNFKEQ. V lost 0 bases, J lost 4 bases, and 15 bases lay in between. The CDR3 loop spans 16 amino acids. This chain's CDR3 is CASSQDSWVSGTEAFF. As DNA, the CDR3 is TGTGCCAGCAGCCAAGATAGTTGGGTATCGGGCACTGAAGCTTTCTTT.

This clone was found a few times. The chain joins TRBV7-9 to TRBJ1-1, with D tentatively TRBD1 (5 bases). This CDR3 region has 14 residues. The V gene's germline CDR1 is SEHNR and CDR2 FQNEAQ (reference sequence). Trimming took off 5 bases at V and 4 bases at J, with 14 bases between the two ends. Written as DNA, the CDR3 is TGTGCCAGCAGCCCCCAGGGCATTGGCACTGAAGCTTTCTTT. Translation: CASSPQGIGTEAFF.